This TCR beta chain stems from a study of T cell clones after liver transplantation. Study context: Blood was drawn pre-transplant, before withdrawal, and after full or failed withdrawal.

Findings and limits, study-wide: The donor-reactive repertoire was only partly measurable in a couple of subjects, lacking donor cells. Post-transplant time points were not standardized, so conclusions are preliminary.

This clone was detected once. Its antigen remains unknown. V was trimmed by 6 bases and J by 4 bases, leaving 10 bases between them. Germline values: CDR1 MNHEY, CDR2 SVGAGI. The CDR3 extends over 13 amino acids. Sequenced by immunoSEQ multiplex PCR; TCRdb stores in-frame clones only, minus some. The sample holds some 75,000 clones, about 80% seen once. V gene TRBV6-5 combines with J gene TRBJ2-1, with a tentative D call TRBD2 (6 bases). The TCR originated in a human donor who received a liver transplant. The material was CD4+ T cells from blood, obtained before liver transplant. The CDR3 reads CASSPRGYNEQFF. In nucleotides, the CDR3 is TGTGCCAGCAGCCCACGGGGGTACAATGAGCAGTTCTTC.